This TCR beta chain was recorded in a study of human T cells and chemical hapten exposure. V was clipped by 6 bases and J by 3 bases, with 17 bases between them. CDR3 length: 15 residues. CDR1 is SQVTM, CDR2 ANQGSEA, per germline. Time point in this sample: patch test 1, 2 weeks after DPC sensitization. Described treatment: therapeutic diphenylcyclopropenone sensitization with weekly scalp DPC. This clonotype was observed at least ten times. TCRdb reprocessed the RACE reads via MiXCR and lists one record per CDR3 protein. The data show about 71,000 distinct CDR3 sequences, approximately 9.4% seen once.

This material consisted of whole blood, taken in connection with sensitization to the hapten diphenylcyclopropenone (DPC). This sequence originates from a woman between 35 and 50 years old with alopecia areata. Some clones in this sample may be carry-over from other donors' samples. The gene calls are TRBV29-1 and TRBJ2-2; D could derive from TRBD1 or TRBD2 (7 bases each). The CDR3 protein is CSVSDREGYTGELFF. As DNA, the CDR3 is TGCAGCGTCTCCGACAGGGAGGGATACACCGGGGAGCTGTTTTTT.